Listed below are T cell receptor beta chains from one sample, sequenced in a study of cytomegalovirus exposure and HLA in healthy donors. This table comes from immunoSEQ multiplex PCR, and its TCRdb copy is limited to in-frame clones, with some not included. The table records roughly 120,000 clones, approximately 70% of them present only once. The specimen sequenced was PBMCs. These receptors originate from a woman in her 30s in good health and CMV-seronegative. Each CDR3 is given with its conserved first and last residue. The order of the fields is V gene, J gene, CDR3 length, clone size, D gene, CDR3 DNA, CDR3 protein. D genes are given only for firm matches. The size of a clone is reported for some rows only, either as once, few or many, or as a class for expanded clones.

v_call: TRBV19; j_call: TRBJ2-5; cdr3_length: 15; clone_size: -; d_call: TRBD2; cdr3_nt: TGTGCCAGTAGTATGGGACTAGCGGGAGTAGAGACCCAGTACTTC; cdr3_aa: CASSMGLAGVETQYF
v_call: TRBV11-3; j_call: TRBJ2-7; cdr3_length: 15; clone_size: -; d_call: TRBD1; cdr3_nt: TGTGCCAGCAGCCCCCGGGACAGGGGGAACTACGAGCAGTACTTC; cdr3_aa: CASSPRDRGNYEQYF
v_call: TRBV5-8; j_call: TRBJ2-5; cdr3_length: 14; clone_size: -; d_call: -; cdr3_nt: TGTGCCAGCAGCTTTCAGGGGCGGGCAGAGACCCAGTACTTC; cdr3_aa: CASSFQGRAETQYF
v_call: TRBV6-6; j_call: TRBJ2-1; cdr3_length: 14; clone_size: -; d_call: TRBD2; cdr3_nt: TGTGCCAGCAGTTTGCCTAGCGGGGGCAATGAGCAGTTCTTC; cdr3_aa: CASSLPSGGNEQFF
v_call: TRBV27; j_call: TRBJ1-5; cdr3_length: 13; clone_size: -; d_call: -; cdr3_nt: TGTGCCAGCAGTTTTCAGGGGATTGAGCCCCAGCATTTT; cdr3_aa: CASSFQGIEPQHF
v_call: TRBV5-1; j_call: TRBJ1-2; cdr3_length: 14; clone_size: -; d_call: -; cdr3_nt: TGCGCCAGCAGCTTGGGGCAGGGCGACTATGGCTACACCTTC; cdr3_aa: CASSLGQGDYGYTF
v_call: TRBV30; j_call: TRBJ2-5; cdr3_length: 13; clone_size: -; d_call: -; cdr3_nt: TGTGCCTGGAGTCCCGGGATTGCGGAGACCCAGTACTTC; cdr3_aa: CAWSPGIAETQYF
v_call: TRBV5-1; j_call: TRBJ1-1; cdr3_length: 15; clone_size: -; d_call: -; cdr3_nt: TGCGCCAGCAGCTTGCAGGTAACCGAGAACACTGAAGCTTTCTTT; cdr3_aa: CASSLQVTENTEAFF
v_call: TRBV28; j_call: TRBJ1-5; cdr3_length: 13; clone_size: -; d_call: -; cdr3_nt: TGTGCCAGCAGCCCGGCGGGGATTCAGCCCCAGCATTTT; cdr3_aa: CASSPAGIQPQHF
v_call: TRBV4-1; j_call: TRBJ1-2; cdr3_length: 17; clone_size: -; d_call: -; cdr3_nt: TGCGCCAGCAGCCAAGATCGGTGGGCAGGGGTCAACTATGGCTACACCTTC; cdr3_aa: CASSQDRWAGVNYGYTF
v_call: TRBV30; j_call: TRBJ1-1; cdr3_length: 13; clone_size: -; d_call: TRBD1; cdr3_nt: TGTGCCTGGAAGCTAGGGGGCAACACTGAAGCTTTCTTT; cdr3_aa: CAWKLGGNTEAFF
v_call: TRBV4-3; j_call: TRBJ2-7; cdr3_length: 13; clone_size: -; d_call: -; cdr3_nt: TGCGCCAGCAGCCAAGACAGGGCCGGCGAGCAGTACTTC; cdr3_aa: CASSQDRAGEQYF
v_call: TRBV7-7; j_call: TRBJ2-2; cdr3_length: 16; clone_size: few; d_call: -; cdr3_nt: TGTGCCAGCAGCCCCCGGGGAGGTACAAACACCGGGGAGCTGTTTTTT; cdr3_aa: CASSPRGGTNTGELFF
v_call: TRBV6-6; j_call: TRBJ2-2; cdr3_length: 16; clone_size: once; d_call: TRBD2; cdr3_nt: TGTGCCAGCAGTGCCGGGACTAGCGGGAGCACCGGGGAGCTGTTTTTT; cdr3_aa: CASSAGTSGSTGELFF
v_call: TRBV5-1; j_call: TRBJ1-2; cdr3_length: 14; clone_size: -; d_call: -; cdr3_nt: TGCGCCAGCAGCTCGTCCGGGACTTCCTATGGCTACACCTTC; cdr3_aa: CASSSSGTSYGYTF
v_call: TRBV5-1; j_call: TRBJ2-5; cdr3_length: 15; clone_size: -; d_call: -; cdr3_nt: TGCGCCAGCAGCTTGGGGGTTAGCGGCAAAGAGACCCAGTACTTC; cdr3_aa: CASSLGVSGKETQYF
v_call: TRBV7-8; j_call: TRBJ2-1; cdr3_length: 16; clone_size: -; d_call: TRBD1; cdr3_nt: TGTGCCAGCAGCCCACAGGGGAAAGGGTCCTACAATGAGCAGTTCTTC; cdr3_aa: CASSPQGKGSYNEQFF
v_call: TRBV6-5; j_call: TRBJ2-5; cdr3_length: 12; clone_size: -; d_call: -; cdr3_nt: TGTGCCAGCAGGGGAAATGGAGGGACCCAGTACTTC; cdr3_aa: CASRGNGGTQYF
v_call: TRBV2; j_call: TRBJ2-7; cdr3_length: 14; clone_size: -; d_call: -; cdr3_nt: TGTGCCAGCAGATGGCGGGGTCTCTCCTACGAGCAGTACTTC; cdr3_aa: CASRWRGLSYEQYF
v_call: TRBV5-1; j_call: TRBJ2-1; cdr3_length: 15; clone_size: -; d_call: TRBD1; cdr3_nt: TGCGCCAGCAGCGCAGGGGGCAGCTCCTACAATGAGCAGTTCTTC; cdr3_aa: CASSAGGSSYNEQFF
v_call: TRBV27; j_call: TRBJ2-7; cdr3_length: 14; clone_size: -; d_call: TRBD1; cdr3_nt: TGTGCCAGCAGCCTCGGGACAGGGGTCGTTGAGCAGTACTTC; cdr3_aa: CASSLGTGVVEQYF
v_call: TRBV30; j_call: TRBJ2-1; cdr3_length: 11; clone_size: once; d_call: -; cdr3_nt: TGTGCCTGGGGGGCCAGGAGTGAGCAGTTCTTC; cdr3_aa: CAWGARSEQFF
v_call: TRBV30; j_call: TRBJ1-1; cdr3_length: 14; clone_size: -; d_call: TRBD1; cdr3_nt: TGTGCCTGGAGCACAGGGGGCGTGAGAACTGAAGCTTTCTTT; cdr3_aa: CAWSTGGVRTEAFF
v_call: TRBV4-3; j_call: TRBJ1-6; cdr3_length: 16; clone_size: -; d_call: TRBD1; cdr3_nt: TGCGCCAGCAGCCAGGGGGACAGGCGAGAATTTTCACCCCTCCACTTT; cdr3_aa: CASSQGDRREFSPLHF
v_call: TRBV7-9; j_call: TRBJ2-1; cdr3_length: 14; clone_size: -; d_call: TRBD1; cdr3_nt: TGTGCCAGCAGCGCGCCGACAGGGGCAAATGAGCAGTTCTTC; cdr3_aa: CASSAPTGANEQFF
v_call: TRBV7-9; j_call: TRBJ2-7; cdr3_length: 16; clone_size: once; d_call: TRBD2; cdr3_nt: TGTGCCAGCAGCTCGCCTCAACTAGCGGGAGGAGGGGAGCAGTACTTC; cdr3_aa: CASSSPQLAGGGEQYF
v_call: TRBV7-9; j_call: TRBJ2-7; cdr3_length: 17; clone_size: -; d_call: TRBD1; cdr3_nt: TGTGCCAGCAGCCCCGACAGGGTTTCCACGCGCTTCTACGAGCAGTACTTC; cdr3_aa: CASSPDRVSTRFYEQYF
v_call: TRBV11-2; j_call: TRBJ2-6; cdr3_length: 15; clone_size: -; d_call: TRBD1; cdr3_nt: TGTGCCAGCAGGCGGACAGGGGTTGGGGCCAACGTCCTGACTTTC; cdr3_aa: CASRRTGVGANVLTF
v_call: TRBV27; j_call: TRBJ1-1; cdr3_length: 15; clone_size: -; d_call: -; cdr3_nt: TGTGCCAGCAGTTTATCCCCAAGGCCGGGTACTGAAGCTTTCTTT; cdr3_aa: CASSLSPRPGTEAFF
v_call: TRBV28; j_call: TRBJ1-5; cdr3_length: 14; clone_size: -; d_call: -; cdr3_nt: TGTGCCAGCGGCCTGGGGCTGGGCAATCAGCCCCAGCATTTT; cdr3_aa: CASGLGLGNQPQHF
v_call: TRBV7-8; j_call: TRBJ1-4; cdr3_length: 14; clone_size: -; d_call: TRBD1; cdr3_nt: TGTGCCAGCAGCCTCGACAGGGGAAATGAAAAACTGTTTTTT; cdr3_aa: CASSLDRGNEKLFF
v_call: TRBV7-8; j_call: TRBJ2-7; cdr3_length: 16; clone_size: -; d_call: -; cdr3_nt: TGTGCCAGCAGCTCCCTTCTAGGTACAGGGTCTTCCGAGCAGTACTTC; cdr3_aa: CASSSLLGTGSSEQYF
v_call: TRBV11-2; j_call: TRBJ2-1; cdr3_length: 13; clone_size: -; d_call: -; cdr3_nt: TGTGCCAGCAGCCTCGGGACTTACAATGAGCAGTTCTTC; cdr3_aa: CASSLGTYNEQFF
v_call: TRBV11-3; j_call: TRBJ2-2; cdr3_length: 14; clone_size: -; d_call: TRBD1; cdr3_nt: TGTGCCAGCGCCCACAGGGGGAACACCGGGGAGCTGTTTTTT; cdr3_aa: CASAHRGNTGELFF
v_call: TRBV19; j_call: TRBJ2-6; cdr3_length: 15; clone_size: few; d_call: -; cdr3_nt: TGTGCCAGTAGAAGGGGGAACTCTGGGGCCAACGTCCTGACTTTC; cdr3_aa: CASRRGNSGANVLTF
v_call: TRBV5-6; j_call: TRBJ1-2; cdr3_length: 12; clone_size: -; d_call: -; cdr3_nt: TGTGCCAGCAGCTTAGACTATTATGGCTACACCTTC; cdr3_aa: CASSLDYYGYTF
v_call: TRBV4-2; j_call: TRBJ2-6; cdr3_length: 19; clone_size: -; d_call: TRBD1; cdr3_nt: TGTGCCAGCAGCCAAGTAGACAGGGGGGCTGAGGCTGGGGCCAACGTCCTGACTTTC; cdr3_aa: CASSQVDRGAEAGANVLTF
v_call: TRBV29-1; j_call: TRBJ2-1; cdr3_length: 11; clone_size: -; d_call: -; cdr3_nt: TGCAGCGCCACAACAGGGCGGGAGCAGTTCTTC; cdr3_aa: CSATTGREQFF
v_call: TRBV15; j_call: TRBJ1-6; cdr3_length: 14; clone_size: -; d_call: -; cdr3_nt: TGTGCCACCAGCAGGGACACGGGCAATTCACCCCTCCACTTT; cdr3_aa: CATSRDTGNSPLHF
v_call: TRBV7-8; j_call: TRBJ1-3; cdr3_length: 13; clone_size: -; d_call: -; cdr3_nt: TGTGCCAGCAGCTTAATACAGGGAAACACCATATATTTT; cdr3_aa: CASSLIQGNTIYF
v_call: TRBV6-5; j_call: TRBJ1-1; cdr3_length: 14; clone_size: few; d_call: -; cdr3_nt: TGTGCCAGCACCCTACGGACAGTTAACACTGAAGCTTTCTTT; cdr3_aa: CASTLRTVNTEAFF
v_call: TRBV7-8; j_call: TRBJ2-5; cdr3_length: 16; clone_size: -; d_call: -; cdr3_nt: TGTGCCAGCAGCGCCGCGAGCGGGACAATCCAAGAGACCCAGTACTTC; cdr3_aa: CASSAASGTIQETQYF
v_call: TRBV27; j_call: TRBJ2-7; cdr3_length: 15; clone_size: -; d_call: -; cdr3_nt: TGTGCCAGCAGCCTTTCCGGGTCCTTCTCCTACGAGCAGTACTTC; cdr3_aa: CASSLSGSFSYEQYF
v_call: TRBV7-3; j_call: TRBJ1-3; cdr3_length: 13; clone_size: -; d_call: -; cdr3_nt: TGTGCCAGCAGCCAAGGGGCTGGAAACACCATATATTTT; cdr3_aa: CASSQGAGNTIYF
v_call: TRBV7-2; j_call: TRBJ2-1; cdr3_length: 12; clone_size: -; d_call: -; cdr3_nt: TGTGCCAGCAGCTCCCAATACAATGAGCAGTTCTTC; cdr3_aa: CASSSQYNEQFF
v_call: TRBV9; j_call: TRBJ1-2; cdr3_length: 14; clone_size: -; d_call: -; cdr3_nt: TGTGCCAGCAGCCCCCAGGAAGGGGGCTATGGCTACACCTTC; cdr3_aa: CASSPQEGGYGYTF
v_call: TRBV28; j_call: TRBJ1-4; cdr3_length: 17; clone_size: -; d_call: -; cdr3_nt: TGTGCCAGCAGTTCCCTCCATAAAGCCAGGTTTAATGAAAAACTGTTTTTT; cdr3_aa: CASSSLHKARFNEKLFF
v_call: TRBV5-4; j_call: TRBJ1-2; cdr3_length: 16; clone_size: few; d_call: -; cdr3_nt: TGTGCCAGCAGCTTGGAGGTAGACAGAGCTAACTATGGCTACACCTTC; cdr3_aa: CASSLEVDRANYGYTF
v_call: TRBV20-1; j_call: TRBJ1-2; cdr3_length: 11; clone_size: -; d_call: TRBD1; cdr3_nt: TGCAGTGCTTTCGACAGGGATGGCTACACCTTC; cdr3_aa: CSAFDRDGYTF
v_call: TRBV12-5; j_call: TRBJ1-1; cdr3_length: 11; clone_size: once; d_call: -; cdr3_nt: TGTGCTAGTGGCTCCCCCCCTCCGGCTTTCTTT; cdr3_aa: CASGSPPPAFF
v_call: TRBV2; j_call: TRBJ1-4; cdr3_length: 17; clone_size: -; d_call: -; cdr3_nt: TGTGCCAGCAGACGGACAGCGGACGAGCTCCGTAATGAAAAACTGTTTTTT; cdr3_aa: CASRRTADELRNEKLFF
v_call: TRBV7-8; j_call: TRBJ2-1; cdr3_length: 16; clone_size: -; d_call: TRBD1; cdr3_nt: TGTGCCAGCAGCGGTAGTGGGACAGGAAGATACAATGAGCAGTTCTTC; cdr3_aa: CASSGSGTGRYNEQFF
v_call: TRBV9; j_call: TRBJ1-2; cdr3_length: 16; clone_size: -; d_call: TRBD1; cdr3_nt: TGTGCCAGCAGCGCCGGAGCCGGGACAGGCGACTATGGCTACACCTTC; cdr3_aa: CASSAGAGTGDYGYTF
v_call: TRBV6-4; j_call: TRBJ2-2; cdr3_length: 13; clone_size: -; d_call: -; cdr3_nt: TGTGCCAGCAGTGACGGGGCTACCGGGGAGCTGTTTTTT; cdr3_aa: CASSDGATGELFF
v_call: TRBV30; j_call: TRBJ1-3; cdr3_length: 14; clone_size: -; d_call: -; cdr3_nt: TGTGCCTGGAGCCCGGTAGTTTCTGGAAACACCATATATTTT; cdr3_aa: CAWSPVVSGNTIYF
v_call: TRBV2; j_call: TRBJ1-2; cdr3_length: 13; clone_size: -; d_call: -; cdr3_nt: TGTGCCAGCTCCGGGAGTACTAACTATGGCTACACCTTC; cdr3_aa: CASSGSTNYGYTF
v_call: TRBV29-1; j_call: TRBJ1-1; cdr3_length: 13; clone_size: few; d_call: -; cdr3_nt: TGCAGCGTGAACAGGGTCGGGAACACTGAAGCTTTCTTT; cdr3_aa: CSVNRVGNTEAFF
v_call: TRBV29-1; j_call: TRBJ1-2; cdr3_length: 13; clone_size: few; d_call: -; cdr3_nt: TGCAGCGCAGGGACTTACTATAACTATGGCTACACCTTC; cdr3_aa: CSAGTYYNYGYTF